These 11 T cell receptor beta chains came from one sample sequenced in a study of cytomegalovirus exposure and HLA in healthy donors. PCR amplification relied on 60 Vbeta primers (plus 13 Jbeta primers). Generated by immunoSEQ multiplex PCR, the TCRdb table keeps only in-frame clones and is missing some. The table shows some 170,000 clones, with roughly 80% occurring only once. The sequencing input was PBMCs. Receptors were obtained from a woman between 45 and 60 years old in good health and CMV-seronegative.

The chain has TRBV30 and TRBJ2-1; 7 positions agree with TRBD2. The germline V gene encodes CDR1 GTSNPN and CDR2 SVGIG (reference sequence). Germline trimming cut 3 bases from V and 3 bases from J; bases unmatched to any gene: 11. The CDR3 runs to 16 residues. This CDR3 is CAWSPGERDFYNEQFF. CDR3 bases: TGTGCCTGGAGCCCCGGGGAGCGGGATTTCTACAATGAGCAGTTCTTC.

CDR3 region: CASSRQGSEAEKLFF. In DNA form, the CDR3 reads TGCGCCAGCAGCCGACAGGGTAGCGAGGCTGAAAAACTGTTTTTT. V and J are TRBV4-1 and TRBJ1-4, with 7 bases that match TRBD1. The CDR3 covers 15 residues. Germline V gene lookup returns CDR1 MGHRA and CDR2 YSYEKL. The J segment lost 7 bases and the V segment lost 4 bases, leaving 9 bases of the junction unmatched.

The table lists this clone with a few counts. The CDR3 sequence is CASSDLQVSSYNEQFF. The CDR3 nucleotides read TGTGCCAGCAGTGATTTGCAGGTATCATCCTACAATGAGCAGTTCTTC. This rearrangement joins TRBV2 to TRBJ2-1; D ambiguous. The germline V and J ends were trimmed by 3 bases and 1 base, with 13 bases remaining between them. Per the germline V gene, CDR1 is SNHLY and CDR2 is FYNNEI. The CDR3 totals 16 residues.

The V and J genes are TRBV6-1 and TRBJ1-3, with unresolved D. The ends were cut back, 2 bases at V and 0 bases at J, with 8 bases in the middle. Germline V gene lookup returns CDR1 MNHNS and CDR2 SASEGT. The CDR3 runs to 15 residues. CDR3 loop: CASSEYGVSGNTIYF. CDR3 DNA: TGTGCCAGCAGTGAATACGGGGTCTCTGGAAACACCATATATTTT.

The chain uses TRBV6-4 and TRBJ2-7; perhaps TRBD1 as D (6 bases). V was trimmed by 5 bases and J by 7 bases, leaving 18 bases between them. The CDR3 contains 14 residues. The germline CDR1 and CDR2 sequences are MRHNA and SNTAGT. CDR3 loop: CASSLDGRGNEQYF. The CDR3 DNA sequence: TGTGCCAGCAGTCTCGACGGCAGGGGTAATGAGCAGTACTTC.

The V and J genes are TRBV9 and TRBJ2-7; TRBD1 matches 7 bases. CDR1 is SGDLS, CDR2 YYNGEE, per germline. The CDR3 spans 18 residues. The ends lost 0 bases at V and 6 bases at J; junction bases unmatched: 18. The CDR3 here is CASSVGIIEGQGVSEQYF. The CDR3 DNA follows: TGTGCCAGCAGCGTAGGAATTATCGAGGGGCAGGGGGTCAGCGAGCAGTACTTC.

The rearrangement joins TRBV18 to TRBJ1-1; D perhaps matches TRBD1 (5 bases). Germline CDR1 reads KGHSH; CDR2 reads LQKENI. V shed 0 bases and J shed 11 bases, with 10 bases lying between them. This CDR3 region has 12 residues. The CDR3 DNA reads TGTGCCAGCTCACCACCGGCGGGGGAGGCTTTCTTT. Its protein is CASSPPAGEAFF.

This clone has a handful of counts. The chain links TRBV6-5 to TRBJ2-3; 12 bases are shared with TRBD1. The V segment lost 7 bases and the J segment 6 bases; nucleotides outside the gene matches: 5. Germline V gene data show CDR1 as MNHEY and CDR2 as SVGAGI. The CDR3 extends over 14 amino acids. The CDR3 here is CASTGTGGPDTQYF. CDR3 nucleotide sequence: TGTGCCAGCACCGGGACAGGGGGCCCGGATACGCAGTATTTT.

The rearrangement links TRBV7-9 to TRBJ1-5; possible D gene TRBD1, 6 bases. The V gene lost 3 bases and the J gene lost 1 base, with 13 bases spanning the gap. Per the germline V gene, CDR1 is SEHNR and CDR2 is FQNEAQ (reference sequence). The length of the CDR3 is 16 residues. In DNA, the CDR3 is TGTGCCAGCAGCTTGGTAGGGCAGGGGAGCAATCAGCCCCAGCATTTT. Encoded protein: CASSLVGQGSNQPQHF.

The rearrangement joins TRBV19 to TRBJ1-2; TRBD1 might be the D (6 bases). Trimming took 6 bases from V and 0 from J, leaving 17 bases between them. CDR3 size: 16 residues. Germline-derived CDR1 and CDR2 are LNHDA and SQIVND (reference sequence). The CDR3: CASSPGGTRTNYGYTF. In nucleotides, the CDR3 is TGTGCCAGTAGCCCGGGTGGGACAAGGACTAACTATGGCTACACCTTC.

The chain joins TRBV5-5 to TRBJ2-1; TRBD2 agrees at 9 bases. CDR3 length equals 15 residues. J lost 7 bases, V lost 2 bases, and 7 bases had no gene match. Germline-derived CDR1 and CDR2 are SGHKS and YYEKEE (reference sequence). Written as DNA, the CDR3 is TGTGCCAGCAGCTTTGGAGCGGGAGGTTCAAATGAGCAGTTCTTC. It encodes CASSFGAGGSNEQFF.